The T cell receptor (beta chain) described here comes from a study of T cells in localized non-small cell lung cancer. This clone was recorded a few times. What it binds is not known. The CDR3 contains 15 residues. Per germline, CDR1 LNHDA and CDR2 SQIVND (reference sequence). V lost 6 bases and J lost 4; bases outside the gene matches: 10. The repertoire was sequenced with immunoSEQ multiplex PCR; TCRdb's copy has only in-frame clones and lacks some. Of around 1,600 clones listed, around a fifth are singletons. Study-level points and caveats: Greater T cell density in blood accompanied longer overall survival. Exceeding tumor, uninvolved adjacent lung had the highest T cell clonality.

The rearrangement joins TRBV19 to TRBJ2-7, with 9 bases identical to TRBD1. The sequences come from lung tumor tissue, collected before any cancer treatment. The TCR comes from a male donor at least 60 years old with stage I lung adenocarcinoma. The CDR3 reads CASSARTGASYEQYF. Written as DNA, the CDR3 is TGTGCCAGTAGCGCCCGGACAGGGGCGAGTTACGAGCAGTACTTC.